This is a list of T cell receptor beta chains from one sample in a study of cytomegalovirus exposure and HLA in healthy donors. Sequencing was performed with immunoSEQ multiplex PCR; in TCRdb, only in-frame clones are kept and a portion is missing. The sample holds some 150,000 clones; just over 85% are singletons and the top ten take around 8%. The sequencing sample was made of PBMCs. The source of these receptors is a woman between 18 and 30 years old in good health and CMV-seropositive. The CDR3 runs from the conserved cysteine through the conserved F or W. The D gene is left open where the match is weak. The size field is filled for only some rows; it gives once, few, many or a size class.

CDR3aa: CASRGAANQPQHF
CDR3nt: TGTGCCAGCAGGGGGGCGGCGAATCAGCCCCAGCATTTT
v_gene: TRBV6-5
d_gene: .
j_gene: TRBJ1-5
abundance: .

CDR3aa: CASSPDNSGANVLTF
CDR3nt: TGTGCCAGCAGCCCCGACAACTCTGGGGCCAACGTCCTGACTTTC
v_gene: TRBV5-4
d_gene: .
j_gene: TRBJ2-6
abundance: .

CDR3aa: CASSFLAGFYRSGELFF
CDR3nt: TGTGCCAGCAGTTTCCTAGCGGGCTTCTATCGCTCCGGGGAGCTGTTTTTT
v_gene: TRBV28
d_gene: TRBD2
j_gene: TRBJ2-2
abundance: .

CDR3aa: CASSLDRDLQETQYF
CDR3nt: TGTGCCAGCAGCTTGGACCGGGACTTACAAGAGACCCAGTACTTC
v_gene: TRBV5-6
d_gene: .
j_gene: TRBJ2-5
abundance: .

CDR3aa: CASSLLDTATEAFF
CDR3nt: TGCGCCAGCAGCTTGTTGGATACAGCTACTGAAGCTTTCTTT
v_gene: TRBV5-1
d_gene: .
j_gene: TRBJ1-1
abundance: once

CDR3aa: CASSLSGGLSYGYTF
CDR3nt: TGTGCCAGCAGTTTATCGGGGGGCTTAAGCTATGGCTACACCTTC
v_gene: TRBV28
d_gene: .
j_gene: TRBJ1-2
abundance: once

CDR3aa: CASSPSRGGANYGYTF
CDR3nt: TGTGCCAGCAGTCCCTCCCGGGGGGGGGCTAACTATGGCTACACCTTC
v_gene: TRBV27
d_gene: .
j_gene: TRBJ1-2
abundance: .

CDR3aa: CATSIGLLSYEQYF
CDR3nt: TGTGCCACCAGTATAGGACTTCTATCCTACGAGCAGTACTTC
v_gene: TRBV6-1
d_gene: .
j_gene: TRBJ2-7
abundance: .

CDR3aa: CASSFSGQETQYF
CDR3nt: TGTGCCAGCAGTTTCTCGGGCCAAGAGACCCAGTACTTC
v_gene: TRBV27
d_gene: .
j_gene: TRBJ2-5
abundance: .

CDR3aa: CASRDLTGPGTDTQYF
CDR3nt: TGTGCCAGCAGGGACTTAACAGGGCCCGGCACAGATACGCAGTATTTT
v_gene: TRBV28
d_gene: .
j_gene: TRBJ2-3
abundance: .

CDR3aa: CASSSPGLAGGEQYF
CDR3nt: TGTGCCAGCAGTTCCCCCGGCCTAGCGGGGGGCGAGCAGTACTTC
v_gene: TRBV28
d_gene: TRBD2
j_gene: TRBJ2-7
abundance: .

CDR3aa: CASSDLAYEQYF
CDR3nt: TGTGCCAGCAGTGACCTAGCCTACGAGCAGTACTTC
v_gene: TRBV28
d_gene: .
j_gene: TRBJ2-7
abundance: once

CDR3aa: CASSSQGGTEAFF
CDR3nt: TGCGCCAGCAGTAGTCAGGGGGGCACTGAAGCTTTCTTT
v_gene: TRBV5-1
d_gene: TRBD1
j_gene: TRBJ1-1
abundance: .